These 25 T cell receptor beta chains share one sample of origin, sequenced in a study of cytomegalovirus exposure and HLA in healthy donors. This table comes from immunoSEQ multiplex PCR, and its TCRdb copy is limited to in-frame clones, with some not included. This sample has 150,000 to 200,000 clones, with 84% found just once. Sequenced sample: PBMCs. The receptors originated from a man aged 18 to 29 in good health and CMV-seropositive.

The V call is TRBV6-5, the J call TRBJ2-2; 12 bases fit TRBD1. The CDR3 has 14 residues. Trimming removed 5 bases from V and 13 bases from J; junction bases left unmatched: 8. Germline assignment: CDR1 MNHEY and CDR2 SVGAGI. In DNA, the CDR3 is TGTGCCAGCAGTACCGGGACAGGGGGCGCGAGGCTGTTTTTT. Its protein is CASSTGTGGARLFF.

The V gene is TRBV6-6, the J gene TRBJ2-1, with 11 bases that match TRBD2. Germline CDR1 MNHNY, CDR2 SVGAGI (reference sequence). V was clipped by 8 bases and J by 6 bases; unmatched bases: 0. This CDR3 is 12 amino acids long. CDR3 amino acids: CASGLAGNEQFF. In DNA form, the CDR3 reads TGTGCCAGCGGACTAGCGGGCAATGAGCAGTTCTTC.

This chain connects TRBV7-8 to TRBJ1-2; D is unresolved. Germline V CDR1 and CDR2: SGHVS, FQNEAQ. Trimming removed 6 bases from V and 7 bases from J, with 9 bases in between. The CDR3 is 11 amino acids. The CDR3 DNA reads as TGTGCCAGCAGGATGCTAGTTGGCTACACCTTC. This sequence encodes CASRMLVGYTF.

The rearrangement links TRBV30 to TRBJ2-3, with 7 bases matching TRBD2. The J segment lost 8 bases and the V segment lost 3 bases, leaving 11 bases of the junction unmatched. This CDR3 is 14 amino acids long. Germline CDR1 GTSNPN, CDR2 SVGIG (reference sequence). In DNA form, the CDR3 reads TGTGCCTGGAGCGCAGGAGACCCTAGCGGTACGCAGTATTTT. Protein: CAWSAGDPSGTQYF.

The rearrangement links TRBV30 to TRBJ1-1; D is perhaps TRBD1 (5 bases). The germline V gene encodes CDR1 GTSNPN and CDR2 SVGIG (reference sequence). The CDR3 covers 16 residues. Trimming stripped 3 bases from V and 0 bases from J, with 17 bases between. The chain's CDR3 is CAWRGRAPPLNTEAFF. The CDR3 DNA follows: TGTGCCTGGAGGGGCAGGGCCCCTCCCTTGAACACTGAAGCTTTCTTT.

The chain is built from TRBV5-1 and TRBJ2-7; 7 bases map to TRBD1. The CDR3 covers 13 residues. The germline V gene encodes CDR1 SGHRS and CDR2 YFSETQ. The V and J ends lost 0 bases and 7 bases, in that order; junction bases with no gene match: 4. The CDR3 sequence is CASSLVGGGEQYF. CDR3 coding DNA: TGCGCCAGCAGCTTGGTAGGGGGCGGTGAGCAGTACTTC.

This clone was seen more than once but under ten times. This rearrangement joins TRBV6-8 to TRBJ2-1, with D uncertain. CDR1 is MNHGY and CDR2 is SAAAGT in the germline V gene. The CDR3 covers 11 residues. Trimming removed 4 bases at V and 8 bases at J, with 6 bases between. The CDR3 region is CASSSTYEQFF. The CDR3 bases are TGTGCCAGCAGTTCTACGTATGAGCAGTTCTTC.

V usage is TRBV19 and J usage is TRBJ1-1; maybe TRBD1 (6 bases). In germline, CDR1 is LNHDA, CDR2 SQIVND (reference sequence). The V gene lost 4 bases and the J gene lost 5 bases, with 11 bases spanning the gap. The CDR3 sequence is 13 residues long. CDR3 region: CASSSTGWTEAFF. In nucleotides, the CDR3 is TGTGCCAGTAGTAGCACAGGGTGGACTGAAGCTTTCTTT.

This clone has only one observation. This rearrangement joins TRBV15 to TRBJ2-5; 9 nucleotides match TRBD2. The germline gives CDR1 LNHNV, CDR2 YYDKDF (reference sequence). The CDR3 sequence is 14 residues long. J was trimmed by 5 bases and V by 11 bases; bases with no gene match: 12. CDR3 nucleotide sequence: TGTGCCTCGTTTAGCGGGAGAGGGATGGAGACCCAGTACTTC. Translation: CASFSGRGMETQYF.

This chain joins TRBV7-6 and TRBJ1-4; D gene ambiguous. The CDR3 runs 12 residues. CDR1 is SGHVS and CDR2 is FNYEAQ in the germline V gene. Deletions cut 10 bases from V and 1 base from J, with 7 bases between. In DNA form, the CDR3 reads TGTGCCATACCAGAAACTAATGAAAAACTGTTTTTT. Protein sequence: CAIPETNEKLFF.

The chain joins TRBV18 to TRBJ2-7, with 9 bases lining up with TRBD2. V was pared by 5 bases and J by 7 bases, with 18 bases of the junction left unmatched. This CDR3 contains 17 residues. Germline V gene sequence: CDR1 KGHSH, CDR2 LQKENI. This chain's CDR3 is CASSRSSGIIVPREQYF. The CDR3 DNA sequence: TGTGCCAGCTCAAGGTCTAGCGGGATAATCGTCCCGCGAGAGCAGTACTTC.

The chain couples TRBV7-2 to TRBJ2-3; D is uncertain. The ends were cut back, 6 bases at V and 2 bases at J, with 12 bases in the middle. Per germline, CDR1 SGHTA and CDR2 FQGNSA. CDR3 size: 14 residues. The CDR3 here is CASSLLAVTDTQYF. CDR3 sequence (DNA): TGTGCCAGCAGTTTACTCGCGGTCACAGATACGCAGTATTTT.

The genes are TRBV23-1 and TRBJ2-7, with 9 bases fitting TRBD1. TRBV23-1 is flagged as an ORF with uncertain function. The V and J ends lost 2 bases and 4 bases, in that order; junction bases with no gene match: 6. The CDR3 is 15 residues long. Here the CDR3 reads CASSQGDRERYEQYF. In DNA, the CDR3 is TGCGCCAGCAGTCAAGGGGACAGGGAGCGATACGAGCAGTACTTC.

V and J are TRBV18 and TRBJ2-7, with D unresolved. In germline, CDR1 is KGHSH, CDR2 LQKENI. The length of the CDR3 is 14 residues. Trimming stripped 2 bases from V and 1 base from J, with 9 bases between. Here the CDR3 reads CASSPEYGSYEQYF. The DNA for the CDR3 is TGTGCCAGCTCACCAGAGTACGGGTCCTACGAGCAGTACTTC.

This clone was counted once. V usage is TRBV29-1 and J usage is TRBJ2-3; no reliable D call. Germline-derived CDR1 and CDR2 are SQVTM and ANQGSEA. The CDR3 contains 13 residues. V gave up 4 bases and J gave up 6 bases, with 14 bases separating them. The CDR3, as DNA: TGCAGCGTTGTGTTGCGTTTCGTGGATACGCAGTATTTT. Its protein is CSVVLRFVDTQYF.

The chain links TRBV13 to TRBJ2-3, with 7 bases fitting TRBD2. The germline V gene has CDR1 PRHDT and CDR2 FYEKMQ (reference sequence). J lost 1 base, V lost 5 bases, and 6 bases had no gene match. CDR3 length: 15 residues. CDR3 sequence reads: CASSQSSGRTDTQYF. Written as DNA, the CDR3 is TGTGCCAGCAGCCAGTCTAGCGGCCGCACAGATACGCAGTATTTT.

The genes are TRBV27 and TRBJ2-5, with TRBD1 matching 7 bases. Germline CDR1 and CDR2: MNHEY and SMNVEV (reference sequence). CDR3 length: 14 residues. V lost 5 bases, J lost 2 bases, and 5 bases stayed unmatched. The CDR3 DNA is TGTGCCAGCAGTAAGGGACAGACTCAAGAGACCCAGTACTTC. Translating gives CASSKGQTQETQYF.

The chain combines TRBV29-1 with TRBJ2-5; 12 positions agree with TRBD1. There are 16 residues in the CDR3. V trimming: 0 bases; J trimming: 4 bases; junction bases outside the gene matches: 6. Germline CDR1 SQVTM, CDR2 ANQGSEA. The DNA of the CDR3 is TGCAGCGTTGAAGATAAGGGGGACAGGGGGCGAGAGACCCAGTACTTC. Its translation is CSVEDKGDRGRETQYF.

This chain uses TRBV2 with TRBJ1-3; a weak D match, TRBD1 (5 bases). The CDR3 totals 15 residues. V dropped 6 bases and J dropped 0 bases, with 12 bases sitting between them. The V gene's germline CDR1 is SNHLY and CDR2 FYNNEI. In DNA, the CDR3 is TGTGCCAGCAGACGGACACATTCCTCTGGAAACACCATATATTTT. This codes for CASRRTHSSGNTIYF.

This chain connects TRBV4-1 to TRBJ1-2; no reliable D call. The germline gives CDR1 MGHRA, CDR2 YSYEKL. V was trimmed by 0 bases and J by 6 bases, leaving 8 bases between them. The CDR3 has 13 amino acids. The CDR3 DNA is TGCGCCAGCAGCCAAGATCGGCAGGATGGCTACACCTTC. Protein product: CASSQDRQDGYTF.

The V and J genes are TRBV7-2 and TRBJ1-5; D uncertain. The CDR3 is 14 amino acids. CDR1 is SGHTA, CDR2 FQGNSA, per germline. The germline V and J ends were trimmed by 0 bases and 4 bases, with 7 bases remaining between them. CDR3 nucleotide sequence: TGTGCCAGCAGCTTAGCACGGAGTAATCAGCCCCAGCATTTT. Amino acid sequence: CASSLARSNQPQHF.

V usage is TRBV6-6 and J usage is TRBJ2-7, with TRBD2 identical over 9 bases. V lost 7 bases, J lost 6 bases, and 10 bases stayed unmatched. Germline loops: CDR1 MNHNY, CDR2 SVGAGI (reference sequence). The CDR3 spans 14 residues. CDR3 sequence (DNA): TGTGCCAGCACCGATGCGGGAGGGACCTCCGAGCAGTACTTC. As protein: CASTDAGGTSEQYF.

CDR3 sequence reads: CASSFQGTGQETQYF. Written as DNA, the CDR3 is TGTGCCAGCAGTTTCCAGGGGACAGGCCAAGAGACCCAGTACTTC. This rearrangement joins TRBV27 to TRBJ2-5; 8 bases agree with TRBD1. This CDR3 comprises 15 residues. Germline CDR1 and CDR2: MNHEY and SMNVEV (reference sequence). J gave up 1 base and V 3 bases, and 4 bases lay outside the gene matches.

CDR3 loop: CASSQGGASQYF. In DNA form, the CDR3 reads TGTGCCAGCAGCCAGGGGGGAGCCTCACAGTATTTT. This sequence joins TRBV11-2 and TRBJ2-3; TRBD1 might be the D (7 bases). The CDR3 is 12 residues long. From germline, CDR1 is SGHAT and CDR2 FQNNGV. Between the trimmed V and J ends, which lost 5 bases and 12 bases, there was a span of 15 bases.

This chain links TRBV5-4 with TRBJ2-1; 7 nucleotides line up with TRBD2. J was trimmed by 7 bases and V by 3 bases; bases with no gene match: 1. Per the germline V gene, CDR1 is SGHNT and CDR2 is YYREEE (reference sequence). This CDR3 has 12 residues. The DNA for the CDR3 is TGTGCCAGCAGCTGGGGGGGGAATGAGCAGTTCTTC. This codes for CASSWGGNEQFF.